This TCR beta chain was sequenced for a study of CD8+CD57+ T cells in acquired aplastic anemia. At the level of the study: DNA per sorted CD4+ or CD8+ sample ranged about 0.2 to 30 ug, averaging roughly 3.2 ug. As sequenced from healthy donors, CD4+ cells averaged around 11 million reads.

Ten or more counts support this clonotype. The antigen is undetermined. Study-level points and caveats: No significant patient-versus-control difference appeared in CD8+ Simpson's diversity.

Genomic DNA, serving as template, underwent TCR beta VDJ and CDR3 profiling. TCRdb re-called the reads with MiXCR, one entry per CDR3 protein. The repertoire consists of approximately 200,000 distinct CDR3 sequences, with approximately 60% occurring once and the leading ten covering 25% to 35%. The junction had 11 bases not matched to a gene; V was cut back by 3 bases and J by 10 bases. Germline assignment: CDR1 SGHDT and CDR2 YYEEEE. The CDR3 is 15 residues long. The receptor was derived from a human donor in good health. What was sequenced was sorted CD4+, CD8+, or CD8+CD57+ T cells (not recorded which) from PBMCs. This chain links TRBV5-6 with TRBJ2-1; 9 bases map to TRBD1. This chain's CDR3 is CASSSPGQGMWEQFF. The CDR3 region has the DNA TGTGCCAGCAGCTCACCGGGACAGGGTATGTGGGAGCAGTTCTTC. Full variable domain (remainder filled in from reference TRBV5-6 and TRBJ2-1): DAGVTQSPTHLIKTRGQQVTLRCSPKSGHDTVSWYQQALGQGPQFIFQYYEEEERQRGNFPDRFSGHQFPNYSSELNVNALLLGDSALYLCASSSPGQGMWEQFFGPGTRLTVL.